The clone carrying this TCR beta chain was detected many times. Its cognate antigen is unknown. The data belong to a study of T cells in Graves' hyperthyroidism and ophthalmopathy. Study at large: Once the initial diagnosis was made, peripheral blood was obtained before any treatment.

TCR beta CDR3 regions were amplified from RNA transcripts. Initially, a first-round RT-PCR of the TCR CDR3 employed the HTBI primer set. TCRdb ran MiXCR on the multiplex PCR reads and lists one entry per CDR3 protein. Of approximately 590,000 distinct CDR3 sequences listed, around 14% are singletons. Points from the study as a whole: The model identified upcoming ophthalmopathy a median approximately six months ahead of onset. A model built on 13 V-J features separated ophthalmopathy from stable hyperthyroidism.

This CDR3 is built from 13 residues. V shed 0 bases and J shed 6 bases, with 9 bases lying between them. The sequenced sample consisted of blood. The clonotype was recovered from a woman between 25 and 40 years old with Graves' hyperthyroidism. The genes are TRBV12-3 or TRBV12-4 and TRBJ2-7; D call uncertain. The CDR3 DNA is TGTGCCAGCAGTTTAGCAGGGATTTTCGAGCAGTACTTC. Translated, it gives CASSLAGIFEQYF.